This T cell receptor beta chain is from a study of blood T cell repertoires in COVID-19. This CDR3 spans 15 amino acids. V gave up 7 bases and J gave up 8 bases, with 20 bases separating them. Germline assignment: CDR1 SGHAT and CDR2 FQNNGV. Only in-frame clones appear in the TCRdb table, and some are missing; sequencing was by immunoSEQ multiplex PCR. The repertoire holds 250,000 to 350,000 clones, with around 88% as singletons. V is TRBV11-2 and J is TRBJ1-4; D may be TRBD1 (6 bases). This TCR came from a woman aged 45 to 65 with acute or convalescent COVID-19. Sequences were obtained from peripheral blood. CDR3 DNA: TGTGCCAGCACTCGAGGGGGGGGCGCGATGGAAAAACTGTTTTTT. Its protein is CASTRGGGAMEKLFF. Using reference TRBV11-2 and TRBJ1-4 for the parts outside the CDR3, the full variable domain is EAGVAQSPRYKIIEKRQSVAFWCNPISGHATLYWYQQILGQGPKLLIQFQNNGVVDDSQLPKDRFSAERLKGVDSTLKIQPAKLEDSAVYLCASTRGGGAMEKLFFGSGTQLSVL.